This T cell receptor (beta chain) was documented in a study of shared T cell receptors in the human thymus. V lost 8 bases and J lost 7; bases outside the gene matches: 20. The germline gives CDR1 MNHNY, CDR2 SVGAGI (reference sequence). The CDR3 spans 16 residues. This table comes from immunoSEQ multiplex PCR, and its TCRdb copy is limited to in-frame clones, with some not included. Here the sample spans 700,000 to 750,000 clones, 70% to 90% being singletons. This sample was shared with a second study, whose subject was human thymus T cells. According to that study: As related research reported, thymic repertoires overlapped highly among unrelated individuals.

The chain has TRBV6-6 and TRBJ2-7, with TRBD1 matching 7 bases. The source of this sequence is a girl under three years old with a congenital heart defect. The sample taken for sequencing was thymocytes. The CDR3 loop reads CASGGDGDGQVIEQYF. The CDR3 DNA reads as TGTGCCAGCGGTGGGGATGGGGACGGACAGGTGATAGAGCAGTACTTC.